These 26 T cell receptor beta chains were sequenced from one sample in a study of blood T cell repertoires in COVID-19. The repertoire was sequenced with immunoSEQ multiplex PCR; TCRdb's copy has only in-frame clones and lacks some. This sample has about 150,000 clones, with roughly 87% found just once. The specimen was peripheral blood. The receptor source for this set is a human donor in a cohort sampled during active COVID-19.

The chain employs TRBV29-1 and TRBJ1-2; a weak D match, TRBD1 (5 bases). Germline values: CDR1 SQVTM, CDR2 ANQGSEA. The CDR3 has 14 amino acids. Between the trimmed V and J ends, which lost 4 bases and 7 bases, there was a span of 19 bases. CDR3 amino acids: CSVGRDGMNGGYTF. In DNA, the CDR3 is TGCAGCGTTGGGAGGGACGGTATGAATGGTGGCTACACCTTC. Full variable domain (remainder filled in from reference TRBV29-1 and TRBJ1-2): SAVISQKPSRDICQRGTSLTIQCQVDSQVTMMFWYRQQPGQSLTLIATANQGSEATYESGFVIDKFPISRPNLTFSTLTVSNMSPEDSSIYLCSVGRDGMNGGYTFGSGTRLTVV.

The J gene is TRBJ2-1, the V gene TRBV28, with 7 bases aligning to TRBD2. The CDR3 consists of 18 residues. Germline assignment: CDR1 MDHEN and CDR2 SYDVKM. V was pared by 0 bases and J by 5 bases, with 13 bases of the junction left unmatched. CDR3 bases: TGTGCCAGCAGTTTATGGATGGGACTACCACTTCACAACAATGAGCAGTTCTTC. It translates to CASSLWMGLPLHNNEQFF.

This chain uses TRBV5-5 with TRBJ1-2; 9 nucleotides agree with TRBD1. V trimming: 2 bases; J trimming: 2 bases; junction bases outside the gene matches: 7. Per the germline V gene, CDR1 is SGHKS and CDR2 is YYEKEE (reference sequence). This CDR3 is 16 amino acids long. The CDR3 DNA reads as TGTGCCAGCAGCTTTACAGGGGGCGACAGAAACTATGGCTACACCTTC. As protein: CASSFTGGDRNYGYTF.

In its sample, this clone was seen once. V usage is TRBV6-5 and J usage is TRBJ1-1; TRBD1 is a possible D gene (5 bases). The V gene lost 9 bases and the J gene lost 0 bases, with 17 bases spanning the gap. The V gene's germline CDR1 is MNHEY and CDR2 SVGAGI. CDR3 length equals 15 residues. CDR3 in DNA: TGTGCCAGTAATAGACAAGGGGCGTTGAACACTGAAGCTTTCTTT. Encoded protein: CASNRQGALNTEAFF.

This rearrangement joins TRBV28 to TRBJ1-2; tentative D call: TRBD1 (6 bases). Germline lookup yields CDR1 MDHEN and CDR2 SYDVKM. There are 15 residues in the CDR3. V gave up 6 bases and J gave up 8 bases, with 22 bases separating them. CDR3 sequence (DNA): TGTGCCAGCAGCACGGCAGCAGGGGAAGAAGAAGGCTACACCTTC. Its protein product is CASSTAAGEEEGYTF.

CDR3 amino acids: CASSQYEQGRNEQFF. CDR3 nucleotides: TGTGCCAGTAGCCAATACGAACAGGGGAGGAATGAGCAGTTCTTC. The V call is TRBV19, the J call TRBJ2-1, with D tentatively TRBD1 (7 bases). In germline, CDR1 is LNHDA, CDR2 SQIVND (reference sequence). V was shortened by 6 bases and J by 7 bases, with 19 bases between the two germline ends. The CDR3 sequence is 15 residues long.

The genes are TRBV7-9 and TRBJ2-1; TRBD2 matches at 9 bases. The CDR3 loop spans 16 amino acids. Germline V gene data show CDR1 as SEHNR and CDR2 as FQNEAQ (reference sequence). The junction had 11 bases not matched to a gene; V was cut back by 5 bases and J by 6 bases. In DNA form, the CDR3 reads TGTGCCAGCAGCCGCCTCGCGGGGGGGTCTGGCAATGAGCAGTTCTTC. It codes for CASSRLAGGSGNEQFF.

The chain has TRBV7-9 and TRBJ2-7, with 10 bases aligning to TRBD1. The CDR3 runs 14 residues. Germline lookup yields CDR1 SEHNR and CDR2 FQNEAQ (reference sequence). The junction had 5 bases not matched to a gene; V was cut back by 4 bases and J by 5 bases. Written as DNA, the CDR3 is TGTGCCAGCAGCTCGGGACAGGGGTACCACGAGCAGTACTTC. Its translation is CASSSGQGYHEQYF.

A word on this clone: A junction boundary mismatches the germline segment, possibly from a read error. The genes are TRBV6-2 or TRBV6-3 and TRBJ2-7, with no clear D. Germline CDR1 MNHEY, CDR2 SVGEGT. This CDR3 is built from 11 residues. CDR3 amino acids: CASSYSNEQYF. Written as DNA, the CDR3 is TGTGCCAGCAGTTACTCCAACGAGCAGTACTTC.

The genes are TRBV5-1 and TRBJ1-2, with D perhaps matching TRBD1 (5 bases). This CDR3 is built from 13 residues. Germline V gene lookup returns CDR1 SGHRS and CDR2 YFSETQ. The V end lost 4 bases, the J end lost 7 bases, and 14 bases lay between the germline ends. The CDR3 DNA reads as TGCGCCAGCAGCGTACATGACGGGGGTGGCTACACCTTC. Its translation is CASSVHDGGGYTF.

This chain uses TRBV10-2 with TRBJ1-5, with 7 positions matching TRBD1. The CDR3 has 15 residues. With V trimmed by 6 bases and J by 5 bases, 10 bases remained unmatched. The V gene's germline CDR1 is WSHSY and CDR2 SAAADI. The CDR3 nucleotides read TGCGCCAGCAGGACGGCGGCAGGGGGTGATCAGCCCCAGCATTTT. Translation gives CASRTAAGGDQPQHF.

The chain has TRBV18 and TRBJ2-7; 9 bases align to TRBD2. The CDR3 contains 15 residues. Trimming removed 4 bases from V and 4 bases from J; junction bases left unmatched: 8. Germline V gives CDR1 KGHSH, CDR2 LQKENI. DNA of the CDR3: TGTGCCAGCTCACATAAGACTAGCGGCTTTTACGAGCAGTACTTC. This sequence encodes CASSHKTSGFYEQYF.

The chain employs TRBV5-6 and TRBJ2-7; D is possibly TRBD1 (6 bases). Germline V gene data show CDR1 as SGHDT and CDR2 as YYEEEE. Trimming left V 1 base short and J 3 bases short, with 17 bases between. The CDR3 has 16 residues. The CDR3 spells CASSLTGPLPIYEQYF. CDR3 DNA: TGTGCCAGCAGCTTGACAGGGCCCCTTCCCATCTACGAGCAGTACTTC.

The chain employs TRBV7-9 and TRBJ2-7; D unclear. The V end was cut by 4 bases, the J end by 4 bases, with 8 bases between. The CDR3 spans 12 residues. The germline V gene has CDR1 SEHNR and CDR2 FQNEAQ (reference sequence). CDR3: CASSSGFYEQYF. The CDR3, as DNA: TGTGCCAGCAGCTCAGGATTTTACGAGCAGTACTTC.

The chain couples TRBV6-5 to TRBJ1-1, with no clear D. V dropped 6 bases and J dropped 3 bases, with 8 bases sitting between them. The germline gives CDR1 MNHEY, CDR2 SVGAGI. The CDR3 is 12 residues long. The CDR3 protein is CASSRGDTEAFF. DNA of the CDR3: TGTGCCAGCAGCCGAGGTGACACTGAAGCTTTCTTT.

This clone was picked up a small number of times. The V gene is TRBV11-2, the J gene TRBJ2-3, with D perhaps TRBD2 (6 bases). This CDR3 spans 17 amino acids. V was shortened by 5 bases and J by 1 base, with 19 bases between the two germline ends. Germline values: CDR1 SGHAT, CDR2 FQNNGV. In nucleotides, the CDR3 is TGTGCCAGCAGCGCCCGCGTAGGCGGGATAGGCACAGATACGCAGTATTTT. This encodes CASSARVGGIGTDTQYF.

The chain recombines TRBV28 with TRBJ1-1; D is unresolved. Trimming stripped 6 bases from V and 3 bases from J, with 14 bases between. Per germline, CDR1 MDHEN and CDR2 SYDVKM. The CDR3 runs 14 residues. As DNA, the CDR3 is TGTGCCAGCAGCCTCCATCCGGTCGACACTGAAGCTTTCTTT. Amino acids: CASSLHPVDTEAFF.

The rearrangement uses TRBV14 and TRBJ2-5; 9 bases are a match to TRBD2. The CDR3 has 15 amino acids. Germline V lookup: CDR1 SGHDN, CDR2 FVKESK. After removal of 0 bases from V and 5 bases from J, the junction contained 4 bases not matched to a gene. The CDR3 nucleotides read TGTGCCAGCAGCCAAGATGGCGGGAGGGGTGAGACCCAGTACTTC. Translated: CASSQDGGRGETQYF.

The chain links TRBV5-1 to TRBJ2-5, with a weak D call TRBD2 (6 bases). Trimming took 0 bases from V and 0 from J, leaving 9 bases between them. The CDR3 is made up of 15 amino acids. Germline V gene lookup returns CDR1 SGHRS and CDR2 YFSETQ. This chain's CDR3 is CASSLGGENQETQYF. The CDR3 nucleotides are TGCGCCAGCAGCTTGGGCGGGGAGAACCAAGAGACCCAGTACTTC.

This chain links TRBV2 with TRBJ2-7, with 7 bases that match TRBD1. V lost 7 bases, J lost 3 bases, and 6 bases stayed unmatched. The germline CDR1 and CDR2 sequences are SNHLY and FYNNEI. The CDR3 extends over 13 amino acids. CDR3 coding DNA: TGTGCCAGCACTGAGACAGGGCTCTACGAGCAGTACTTC. Translating gives CASTETGLYEQYF.

The rearrangement links TRBV2 to TRBJ2-7; D might be TRBD1 (5 bases). CDR1 is SNHLY and CDR2 is FYNNEI in the germline V gene. V was trimmed by 7 bases and J by 4 bases, leaving 20 bases between them. CDR3 size: 15 residues. CDR3 sequence (DNA): TGTGCCAGCAAAGAAGGGGCCTTCTCCAAATACGAGCAGTACTTC. It codes for CASKEGAFSKYEQYF.

The chain uses TRBV28 and TRBJ1-2, with D hard to call. CDR3 length: 13 amino acids. CDR1 is MDHEN and CDR2 is SYDVKM in the germline V gene. Trimming took 3 bases from V and 8 from J, leaving 13 bases between them. In DNA, the CDR3 is TGTGCCAGCAGTTTGAGTAGTCGGGGAGGCTACACCTTC. This translates into CASSLSSRGGYTF.

This rearrangement joins TRBV19 to TRBJ1-5, with a weak D call TRBD1 (5 bases). The length of the CDR3 is 14 residues. V lost 8 bases to trimming and J lost 7 bases, with 18 bases between them. Germline loops: CDR1 LNHDA, CDR2 SQIVND (reference sequence). The CDR3 DNA follows: TGTGCCAGTCTCCAATGGGGGGAAGGGCAGCCCCAGCATTTT. Amino acids: CASLQWGEGQPQHF.

V usage is TRBV7-2 and J usage is TRBJ2-3, with D possibly matching TRBD2 (5 bases). Germline V gene lookup returns CDR1 SGHTA and CDR2 FQGNSA. This CDR3 spans 15 amino acids. The V gene lost 1 base and the J gene lost 1 base, with 9 bases spanning the gap. The CDR3: CASSLVVGGTDTQYF. For the CDR3, the DNA is TGTGCCAGCAGCTTAGTCGTGGGAGGCACAGATACGCAGTATTTT. The full variable domain, rest sourced from reference TRBV7-2 and TRBJ2-3, is GAGVSQSPSNKVTEKGKDVELRCDPISGHTALYWYRQSLGQGLEFLIYFQGNSAPDKSGLPSDRFSAERTGGSVSTLTIQRTQQEDSAVYLCASSLVVGGTDTQYFGPGTRLTVL.

The V call is TRBV5-6, the J call TRBJ1-6; possible D gene TRBD1, 5 bases. Trimming cost V 0 bases and J 5 bases, with 9 bases left between them. The CDR3 length is 15 residues. Germline assignment: CDR1 SGHDT and CDR2 YYEEEE. For the CDR3, the DNA is TGTGCCAGCAGCTTGGTTGGGGGGAATAATTCACCCCTCCACTTT. Protein: CASSLVGGNNSPLHF.

The chain carries TRBV30 and TRBJ2-3; D possibly corresponds to TRBD1 (5 bases). The V gene lost 2 bases and the J gene lost 5 bases, with 8 bases spanning the gap. This CDR3 spans 12 amino acids. Germline CDR1 and CDR2: GTSNPN and SVGIG (reference sequence). In DNA form, the CDR3 reads TGTGCCTGGAGTAAAACAGGAGATACGCAGTATTTT. Translated: CAWSKTGDTQYF.